This TCR beta chain was captured in a study of vaccination and CD4 T cells after COVID-19. Study background: Each post-COVID sample was drawn after diagnosis, and the median interval was approximately 96 days (range 35 to 161).

In TCRdb, the PCR reads were re-called with MiXCR into one record per CDR3 protein. The table lists roughly 31,000 distinct CDR3 sequences, about 50% of them singletons. The CDR3 has 16 amino acids. Germline CDR1 is WNHNN and CDR2 is SYGVQD (reference sequence). V was cut by 3 bases and J by 1 base, with 14 bases left in between. Time point defined: late sampling 161 to 241 days after vaccination in three convalescent patients. The sample was CD4+ T cells from blood, taken about 7 months after SARS-CoV-2 vaccination. V is TRBV10-1 and J is TRBJ2-3, with D uncertain. The sequence was obtained from a human donor who had recovered from COVID-19. The CDR3, as DNA: TGCGCCAGCAGTGATAATTTGGGGTCCCGCACAGATACGCAGTATTTT. It specifies CASSDNLGSRTDTQYF.